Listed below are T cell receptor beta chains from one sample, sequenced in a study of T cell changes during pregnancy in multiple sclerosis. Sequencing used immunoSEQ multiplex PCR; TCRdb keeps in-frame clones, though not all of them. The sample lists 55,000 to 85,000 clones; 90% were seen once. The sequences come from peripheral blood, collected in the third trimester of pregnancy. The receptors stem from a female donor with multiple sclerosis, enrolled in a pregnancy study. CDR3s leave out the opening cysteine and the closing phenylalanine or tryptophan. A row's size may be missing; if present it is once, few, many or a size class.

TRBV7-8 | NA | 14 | ASSLARISGRNEQF
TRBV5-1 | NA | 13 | ASTHPAGNQETQY
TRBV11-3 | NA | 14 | ASSLGAGPLTGELF
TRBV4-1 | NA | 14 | ASSQEVLLVPYEQY
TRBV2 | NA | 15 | ASSEPVLLADQETQY
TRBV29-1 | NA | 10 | SVRPGLSEAF
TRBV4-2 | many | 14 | ASSQGGGDSSYEQY
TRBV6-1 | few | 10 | ASSERDTEAF
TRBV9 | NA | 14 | ASSVVIQSSEDEQF
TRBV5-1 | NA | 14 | ASSLAPPDSGNTIY
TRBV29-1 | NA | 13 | SVDHPQGNTGELF
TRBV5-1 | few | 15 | ASSLGTGQSMPDTQY
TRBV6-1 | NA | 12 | AINRDTYAQPQH
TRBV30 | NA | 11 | AWIRTLNTEAF
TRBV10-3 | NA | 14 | AISESRVKSNSPLH
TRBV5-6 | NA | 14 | ASSLRFWQGREKLF
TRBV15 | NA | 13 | ATSASGSVDNEQF
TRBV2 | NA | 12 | ASIRDRDTGELF
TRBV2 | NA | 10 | ASSGQIYEQY
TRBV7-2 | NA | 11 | ASTIRQSPEAF
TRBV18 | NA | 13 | ASSPPGTGAPEQY
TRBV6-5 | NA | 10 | ASSYGTGYYT
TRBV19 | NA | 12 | ASRSGTVLEEQY
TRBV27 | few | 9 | ASSSSHGYT
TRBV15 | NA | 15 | ATSRKTGTGTGETQY
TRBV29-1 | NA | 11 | SVEPVSSYEQY
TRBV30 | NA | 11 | AWSVQVADTQY
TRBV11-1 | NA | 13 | ASSGYQRDGETQY
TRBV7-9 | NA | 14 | ASSPVGTSSYNEQF
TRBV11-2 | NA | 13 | ASSLEAGSSYGYT
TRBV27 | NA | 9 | ASSLHGELF
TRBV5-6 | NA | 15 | ASSLVSGLLSGNTIY
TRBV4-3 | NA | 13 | ASSLINRGSNEQF
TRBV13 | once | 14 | ASSPMGQGVGYGYT
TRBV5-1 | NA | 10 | ASALSEETQY
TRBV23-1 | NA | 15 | ASSQSGVRISTDTQY
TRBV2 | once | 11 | ASSEQGTGTTI
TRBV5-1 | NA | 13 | ASSYRGLGRDEQF
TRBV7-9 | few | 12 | ASSLAGQGHGYT
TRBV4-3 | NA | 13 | ASSRQGAQGYGYT
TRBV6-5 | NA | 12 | ASSGLPRDYGYT
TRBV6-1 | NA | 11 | ASRGQGDYGYT
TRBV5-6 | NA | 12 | ASSLLRTNYEQY
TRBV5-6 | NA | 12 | ASSNSGGIDEQY
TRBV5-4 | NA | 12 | ASSWGGGGTEAF